Listed below are T cell receptor beta chains from one sample, sequenced in a study of naive and memory T cell subsets. TCRdb redid the calling of the UMI-ligation and nested PCR reads with MiXCR, one entry per CDR3 protein. Of fewer than 30,000 distinct CDR3 sequences detected, around 5.2% appear once; the ten largest clones hold 7.4%. The sample taken for sequencing was blood. The receptor source for this set is an adult in good health. The CDR3 runs from the conserved cysteine through the conserved F or W. D genes are given only for firm matches. The size field is filled for only some rows; it gives once, few, many or a size class.

CSASRDLGTGELFF TGCAGTGCTAGCCGGGACCTGGGCACCGGGGAGCTGTTTTTT . many TRBJ2-2 TRBV20-1
CASSLRQEETQYF TGTGCCAGCAGCTTAAGGCAAGAAGAGACCCAGTACTTC . many TRBJ2-5 TRBV5-4
CASSSAPNSYNEQFF TGTGCCAGCAGCTCGGCCCCCAACTCCTACAATGAGCAGTTCTTC . few TRBJ2-1 TRBV5-4
CSASPLAEVSYNEQFF TGCAGTGCTAGTCCGTTAGCGGAGGTCTCCTACAATGAGCAGTTCTTC . . TRBJ2-1 TRBV20-1
CASSLNRQTQYF TGCGCCAGCAGCTTAAACAGGCAGACCCAGTACTTC . . TRBJ2-5 TRBV5-1
CASTSWKGVTEAFF TGTGCCAGCACCTCCTGGAAGGGAGTCACTGAAGCTTTCTTT . many TRBJ1-1 TRBV7-9
CASSWTSGRARRTDTQYF TGTGCCAGCAGTTGGACTAGCGGGAGGGCCCGACGCACAGATACGCAGTATTTT TRBD2 many TRBJ2-3 TRBV6-2/TRBV6-3
CASSPGSAYNEQFF TGTGCCAGTTCCCCCGGGAGTGCTTACAATGAGCAGTTCTTC . many TRBJ2-1 TRBV19
CASSLSGTDYGYTF TGCGCCAGCAGCTTGTCAGGGACAGACTATGGCTACACCTTC TRBD1 many TRBJ1-2 TRBV5-1
CASSPHRESQETQYF TGCGCCAGCAGCCCCCATAGGGAAAGTCAAGAGACCCAGTACTTC . many TRBJ2-5 TRBV4-1
CASSQGGGRGQFF TGTGCCAGCAGCCAAGGGGGGGGGCGGGGGCAGTTCTTC . few TRBJ2-1 TRBV27
CASSSGWGAQETQYF TGTGCCAGCAGCTCGGGCTGGGGGGCGCAAGAGACCCAGTACTTC . many TRBJ2-5 TRBV7-2
CASSQDRGETQYF TGTGCCAGCAGCCAAGACAGGGGAGAGACCCAGTACTTC . many TRBJ2-5 TRBV14
CASSPRTVNTEAFF TGTGCCAGCAGCCCCAGGACAGTGAACACTGAAGCTTTCTTT . many TRBJ1-1 TRBV7-2
CASSPDTINQPQHF TGTGCCAGCAGTCCAGACACGATCAATCAGCCCCAGCATTTT . many TRBJ1-5 TRBV2
CASSEGGTGASYEQYF TGCGCCAGCAGTGAGGGGGGGACAGGGGCCTCCTACGAGCAGTACTTC TRBD1 many TRBJ2-7 TRBV10-2
CARRIDRGFYNEQFF TGTGCCAGACGAATCGACAGGGGGTTTTACAATGAGCAGTTCTTC TRBD1 few TRBJ2-1 TRBV27
CASSAQGAYEQYF TGTGCCAGCAGCGCACAGGGGGCCTACGAGCAGTACTTC TRBD1 medium-sized TRBJ2-7 TRBV9
CASSAGGGFEQYF TGTGCCAGCAGCGCAGGAGGGGGGTTCGAGCAGTACTTC . many TRBJ2-7 TRBV9
CASSFTGVETQYF TGTGCCAGCAGCTTTACCGGGGTAGAGACCCAGTACTTC . many TRBJ2-5 TRBV7-2
CASSPRDRVGTEAFF TGTGCCAGCAGCCCCCGGGACAGGGTGGGCACTGAAGCTTTCTTT TRBD1 many TRBJ1-1 TRBV7-9
CSARSTAKETQYF TGCAGTGCTAGGTCGACAGCCAAAGAGACCCAGTACTTC . few TRBJ2-5 TRBV20-1
CSVNHRGRTDTQYF TGCAGTGTCAACCACAGGGGGCGCACAGATACGCAGTATTTT TRBD1 . TRBJ2-3 TRBV20-1
CSARDPGTSGLMNNEQFF TGCAGTGCTAGAGACCCCGGGACTAGCGGGTTGATGAACAATGAGCAGTTCTTC TRBD2 many TRBJ2-1 TRBV20-1
CASSYDRGAYEQYF TGTGCCAGCAGCTACGACAGGGGCGCCTACGAGCAGTACTTC TRBD1 many TRBJ2-7 TRBV7-2
CAISDSHNEQFF TGTGCCATCAGTGACTCCCACAATGAGCAGTTCTTC . few TRBJ2-1 TRBV10-3
CASSGGLRHSYEQYF TGTGCCAGCAGTGGGGGACTCCGTCACTCCTACGAGCAGTACTTC . many TRBJ2-7 TRBV6-2/TRBV6-3
CAISPGLAGGPQETQYF TGTGCCATCAGCCCCGGACTAGCGGGAGGGCCGCAAGAGACCCAGTACTTC TRBD2 few TRBJ2-5 TRBV10-3
CASSLHIPTGELFF TGTGCCAGCAGTTTACATATACCCACCGGGGAGCTGTTTTTT . . TRBJ2-2 TRBV12-3/TRBV12-4
CASSPKRGGYEQYF TGCGCCAGCAGCCCAAAGAGGGGGGGCTACGAGCAGTACTTC . few TRBJ2-7 TRBV5-1
CASTTSGGPRPGELFF TGTGCCAGCACTACTAGCGGGGGACCGCGACCCGGGGAGCTGTTTTTT TRBD2 many TRBJ2-2 TRBV6-5
CASSAMTGSNTEAFF TGTGCCAGCAGTGCCATGACAGGGTCGAACACTGAAGCTTTCTTT TRBD1 many TRBJ1-1 TRBV25-1
CASSVILGTEAFF TGTGCCAGCAGCGTTATATTAGGAACTGAAGCTTTCTTT . many TRBJ1-1 TRBV9